A selection of T cell receptor beta chains follows, all from one sample in a study of PD-L1 blockade in urothelial cancer. The method was immunoSEQ multiplex PCR; TCRdb's version includes in-frame clones alone and lacks a portion of them. Among 95,000 or so clones listed, 80% to 90% were seen once. Sequenced material: PBMCs, taken around atezolizumab (anti-PD-L1) treatment. The receptor set was obtained from a man aged 55 to 70 with urothelial cancer. CDR3s include the opening cysteine and the closing phenylalanine or tryptophan. A D gene is named only where the DNA matches it firmly. The size entry is marked missing in some rows and otherwise reads once, few, many or a size class.

D: TRBD1; size: NA; V: TRBV7-9; J: TRBJ2-2; DNA: TGTGCCAGCAGCCCCCCCGGGACAGAAAACACCGGGGAGCTGTTTTTT; CDR3: CASSPPGTENTGELFF
D: TRBD1; size: NA; V: TRBV18; J: TRBJ2-1; DNA: TGTGCCAGCTCACCACCGACAGGGGTCAATGAGCAGTTCTTC; CDR3: CASSPPTGVNEQFF
D: NA; size: NA; V: TRBV4-1; J: TRBJ2-1; DNA: TGCGCCAGCAGCCAAGATGTAGGGGCCGTATACAATGAGCAGTTCTTC; CDR3: CASSQDVGAVYNEQFF
D: NA; size: NA; V: TRBV5-6; J: TRBJ2-7; DNA: TGTGCCAGCAGCTTGGGAGGTAGCCTACCGGTGCACGAGCAGTACTTC; CDR3: CASSLGGSLPVHEQYF
D: NA; size: once; V: TRBV5-6; J: TRBJ2-1; DNA: TGTGCCAGCAGCGACCAAAGGGGGAGTGGCCATGAGCAGTTCTTC; CDR3: CASSDQRGSGHEQFF
D: NA; size: NA; V: TRBV5-1; J: TRBJ2-7; DNA: TGCGCCAGCAGCCCGGCGGGGAGGGGGTCCTCCTACGAGCAGTACTTC; CDR3: CASSPAGRGSSYEQYF
D: NA; size: NA; V: TRBV4-2; J: TRBJ2-7; DNA: TGTGCCAGCAGCCCACCCGGGACTTCCTTGGAGCAGTACTTC; CDR3: CASSPPGTSLEQYF
D: TRBD1; size: NA; V: TRBV2; J: TRBJ2-1; DNA: TGTGCCAGCACCCAAAGGGGACAGGGGGCCAATGAGCAGTTCTTC; CDR3: CASTQRGQGANEQFF
D: NA; size: NA; V: TRBV14; J: TRBJ1-2; DNA: TGTGCCAGCAGGAAAGGCGGGAACTATGGCTACACCTTC; CDR3: CASRKGGNYGYTF
D: TRBD1; size: NA; V: TRBV19; J: TRBJ1-5; DNA: TGTGCCAGTAGAACGGGACAGGGGGGAGGTCAGCCCCAGCATTTT; CDR3: CASRTGQGGGQPQHF
D: NA; size: NA; V: TRBV28; J: TRBJ2-3; DNA: TGTGCCAGCAGGCAGGGTGGCACTAGCACAGATACGCAGTATTTT; CDR3: CASRQGGTSTDTQYF
D: TRBD1; size: NA; V: TRBV4-2; J: TRBJ1-2; DNA: TGTGCCAGCAGCCCTCGACAGGGAGGTGGCTACACCTTC; CDR3: CASSPRQGGGYTF
D: NA; size: NA; V: TRBV7-2; J: TRBJ1-4; DNA: TGTGCCAGCAGCTTCTACAGCTTAACTAATGAAAAACTGTTTTTT; CDR3: CASSFYSLTNEKLFF
D: NA; size: NA; V: TRBV5-1; J: TRBJ1-2; DNA: TGCGCCAGCAGCTCCAGGGGTACGAAGGGCTACACCTTC; CDR3: CASSSRGTKGYTF
D: NA; size: NA; V: TRBV10-3; J: TRBJ2-7; DNA: TGTGCCATCAGTGGGGGCGGCCCCTACGAGCAGTACTTC; CDR3: CAISGGGPYEQYF
D: TRBD2; size: NA; V: TRBV11-3; J: TRBJ2-7; DNA: TGTGCCAGCAGCCGCGGCGGGGGGAGACGCGAGCAGTACTTC; CDR3: CASSRGGGRREQYF
D: TRBD1; size: NA; V: TRBV7-8; J: TRBJ1-5; DNA: TGTGCCAGCAGCGGACCGACAGGGGGCGAGGGGCAGCCCCAGCATTTT; CDR3: CASSGPTGGEGQPQHF
D: NA; size: once; V: TRBV28; J: TRBJ1-2; DNA: TGTGCCAGCAGCCCACCCCCGGGGGTAATGGGTGGCTACACCTTC; CDR3: CASSPPPGVMGGYTF
D: NA; size: NA; V: TRBV29-1; J: TRBJ2-7; DNA: TGCAGCGTTGGGGGCTCAACGGTATCCGAGCAGTACTTC; CDR3: CSVGGSTVSEQYF
D: NA; size: NA; V: TRBV28; J: TRBJ1-2; DNA: TGTGCCAGCAGTTCCTTGTTCAGGGGCACTAACTATGGCTACACCTTC; CDR3: CASSSLFRGTNYGYTF
D: NA; size: NA; V: TRBV30; J: TRBJ1-4; DNA: TGTGCCTGGAGTACCCCGACAGCCCTGAATGAAAAACTGTTTTTT; CDR3: CAWSTPTALNEKLFF
D: TRBD1; size: NA; V: TRBV10-3; J: TRBJ1-2; DNA: TGTGCCATCAGTGAAGGACAGGGAGCTAACTATGGCTACACCTTC; CDR3: CAISEGQGANYGYTF
D: TRBD1; size: NA; V: TRBV28; J: TRBJ1-2; DNA: TGTGCCAGCAGCCCTACCTCAGGGGGCAGGTATGGCTACACCTTC; CDR3: CASSPTSGGRYGYTF
D: NA; size: NA; V: TRBV11-1; J: TRBJ1-1; DNA: TGTGCCAGCGGGGCAGGGGAAGTATCTGAAGCTTTCTTT; CDR3: CASGAGEVSEAFF
D: NA; size: few; V: TRBV9; J: TRBJ1-4; DNA: TGTGCCAGCAGCGTAGGGTCCCTAGAAGAAAAACTGTTTTTT; CDR3: CASSVGSLEEKLFF
D: NA; size: NA; V: TRBV5-5; J: TRBJ1-3; DNA: TGTGCCAGCAGCTTGAACGGGGGGAACACCATATATTTT; CDR3: CASSLNGGNTIYF
D: TRBD1; size: few; V: TRBV2; J: TRBJ1-3; DNA: TGTGCCAGCAGGAGACAGGGCTCTAGTGGAAACACCATATATTTT; CDR3: CASRRQGSSGNTIYF
D: NA; size: NA; V: TRBV18; J: TRBJ2-2; DNA: TGTGCCAGCTCCCGACAGGAGAACACCGGGGAGCTGTTTTTT; CDR3: CASSRQENTGELFF
D: NA; size: once; V: TRBV1; J: TRBJ2-2; DNA: TGCACCAGCAGCCAAGATCCCAGCGGGAGACACACCGGGGAGCTGTTTTTT; CDR3: CTSSQDPSGRHTGELFF
D: NA; size: NA; V: TRBV2; J: TRBJ2-7; DNA: TGTGCCACAGGGAAGGACTACGAGCAGTACTTC; CDR3: CATGKDYEQYF
D: NA; size: NA; V: TRBV7-9; J: TRBJ1-2; DNA: TGTGCCCTCACAGGGTTCCTGGACTATGGCTACACCTTC; CDR3: CALTGFLDYGYTF
D: NA; size: once; V: TRBV7-9; J: TRBJ1-2; DNA: TGTGCCAGCAGCTCCACAGGGCGATATGGCTACACCTTC; CDR3: CASSSTGRYGYTF
D: NA; size: NA; V: TRBV14; J: TRBJ2-1; DNA: TGTGCCAGCAGCCAAATGTCTACGGGTGTCTCCTACAATGAGCAGTTCTTC; CDR3: CASSQMSTGVSYNEQFF
D: NA; size: NA; V: TRBV6-6; J: TRBJ2-7; DNA: TGTGCCAGCAGTACCACGACTTACGAGCAGTACTTC; CDR3: CASSTTTYEQYF
D: TRBD2; size: NA; V: TRBV5-1; J: TRBJ2-5; DNA: TGCGCCAGCAGCCAGGGACTAGCGGGAGGGTACCAAGAGACCCAGTACTTC; CDR3: CASSQGLAGGYQETQYF
D: NA; size: NA; V: TRBV4-3; J: TRBJ1-1; DNA: TGCGCCAGCAGCCAAGACAGGGAGAACACTGAAGCTTTCTTT; CDR3: CASSQDRENTEAFF
D: TRBD1; size: few; V: TRBV2; J: TRBJ1-6; DNA: TGTGCCAGCAGGACAGGGGGAAATTCACCCCTCCACTTT; CDR3: CASRTGGNSPLHF
D: NA; size: NA; V: TRBV5-1; J: TRBJ2-5; DNA: TGCGCCAGCAGCTCCCAGACCCGGGGGGCCGAAGAGACCCAGTACTTC; CDR3: CASSSQTRGAEETQYF
D: TRBD1; size: once; V: TRBV13; J: TRBJ2-7; DNA: TGTGCCAGCAGCTCCCGGACAGGCCCCTCCTACGAGCAGTACTTC; CDR3: CASSSRTGPSYEQYF
D: TRBD2; size: NA; V: TRBV5-5; J: TRBJ2-7; DNA: TGTGCCAGCAGCTCTAGACTAGCGGGGGGATTGGAGCAGTACTTC; CDR3: CASSSRLAGGLEQYF
D: NA; size: NA; V: TRBV27; J: TRBJ2-2; DNA: TGTGCCAGCAGTCGCAGGGAAACCGGGGAGCTGTTTTTT; CDR3: CASSRRETGELFF
D: TRBD1; size: NA; V: TRBV28; J: TRBJ1-4; DNA: TGTGCCAGCAGTCCGCTACCCGGGACAGGTTCTGAAAAACTGTTTTTT; CDR3: CASSPLPGTGSEKLFF
D: NA; size: NA; V: TRBV7-7; J: TRBJ2-5; DNA: TGTGCCAGCAGCGCACAGAGCCAAGAGACCCAGTACTTC; CDR3: CASSAQSQETQYF
D: NA; size: NA; V: TRBV19; J: TRBJ2-7; DNA: TGTGCCAGTAGTGACCGGGACATAAGAAACGAGCAGTACTTC; CDR3: CASSDRDIRNEQYF
D: TRBD2; size: NA; V: TRBV11-3; J: TRBJ2-1; DNA: TGTGCCAGCACCGGGACTAGCACTGAGCAGTTCTTC; CDR3: CASTGTSTEQFF
D: TRBD1; size: NA; V: TRBV5-5; J: TRBJ1-2; DNA: TGTGCCAGCAGCTTGCAGGGGGCCGGGGGCTACACCTTC; CDR3: CASSLQGAGGYTF
D: TRBD1; size: NA; V: TRBV19; J: TRBJ1-1; DNA: TGTGCCAGTAGCTCGCTGGGACAGGGGGTTACTGAAGCTTTCTTT; CDR3: CASSSLGQGVTEAFF
D: NA; size: NA; V: TRBV5-6; J: TRBJ2-7; DNA: TGTGCCAGCAGCTTGTCGGACAGTTCTTACGAGCAGTACTTC; CDR3: CASSLSDSSYEQYF
D: TRBD1; size: NA; V: TRBV10-2; J: TRBJ2-1; DNA: TGCGCCAGCAGCACAGGGGAGCGTAATGAGCAGTTCTTC; CDR3: CASSTGERNEQFF
D: TRBD1; size: NA; V: TRBV5-1; J: TRBJ1-1; DNA: TGCGCCAGCAGCACGACAGGGGACACTGAAGCTTTCTTT; CDR3: CASSTTGDTEAFF
D: TRBD1; size: NA; V: TRBV6-5; J: TRBJ1-4; DNA: TGTGCCAGCAGTTACGGGACAGGGGTTGAAAAACTGTTTTTT; CDR3: CASSYGTGVEKLFF
D: TRBD1; size: NA; V: TRBV29-1; J: TRBJ2-7; DNA: TGCAGCGTTCCCGGGACAGGGGGACCCTACGAGCAGTACTTC; CDR3: CSVPGTGGPYEQYF